This T cell receptor beta chain was documented in a study of breast tumors, draining lymph nodes, adjacent tissues (dated by TCRdb to 2016 to 2017). Regarding the complete study: Breast cancer patients provided tumor, adjacent nontumor tissue and axillary lymph nodes, and the study compared the TCR beta repertoires across these three sources. The study was designed to assess the relationships and possible T-cell exchange between tumor, surrounding tissue and draining lymph node repertoires in human breast cancer. What the research found in general, with its limitations: Tumor and nontumor tissue repertoires were significantly more similar in luminal-like than in basal-like breast cancer. The conclusion that tumor T cells originate in lymph nodes was presented as consistent with a hypothesis rather than as directly demonstrated. T-cell repertoire diversity in tumors was found to be lower than in lymph nodes but higher than in nontumor tissue, and preferential V and J gene usage was observed. The data were considered consistent with most tumor T cells being derived from the lymph node and subsequently expanding within tumor tissue.

The CDR3 contains 16 residues, cysteine and phenylalanine counted. Only the CDR3 portion is preserved as DNA: 48 bases, with reading frame beginning at the first base. The germline V gene sets CDR1 to SGHRS and CDR2 to YFSETQ. The V and J ends are trimmed by 0 bases and 1 base, leaving 12 bases between them. Sequencing was carried out with an Illumina HiSeq 2000. Multiplex PCR amplification was used to build the TCR beta chain libraries. The amplified TCR beta chain products were analyzed by high-throughput sequencing. The public reads were quality trimmed at Q25 with fastp and then assembled into clones with MiXCR by TCRdb, keeping productive beta chains. Duplicate CDR3 protein sequences are folded into a single record with the most common DNA and genes. The sample table shows 14,000 to 15,000 distinct CDR3 sequences, and more than 40% are seen once. Approximately 30% of the sample comes from the top ten.

Worth noting for this clonotype: Its binding antigen is unknown. No base quality information exists; no much larger clone differs at one position.

Adjacent samples consisted of nontumor breast tissue surrounding the tumor. The sequencing input was tumor-adjacent breast tissue. The receptor chain draws on TRBV5-1 and TRBJ2-3, with no confidently assigned D gene. This TCR was sampled from a female donor with breast cancer. Some clones in this sample may be carry-over from other donors' samples. The DNA reads as follows: TGCGCCAGCAGCTTGGGAAGCACTACGGGCACAGATACGCAGTATTTT. It translates as CASSLGSTTGTDTQYF.